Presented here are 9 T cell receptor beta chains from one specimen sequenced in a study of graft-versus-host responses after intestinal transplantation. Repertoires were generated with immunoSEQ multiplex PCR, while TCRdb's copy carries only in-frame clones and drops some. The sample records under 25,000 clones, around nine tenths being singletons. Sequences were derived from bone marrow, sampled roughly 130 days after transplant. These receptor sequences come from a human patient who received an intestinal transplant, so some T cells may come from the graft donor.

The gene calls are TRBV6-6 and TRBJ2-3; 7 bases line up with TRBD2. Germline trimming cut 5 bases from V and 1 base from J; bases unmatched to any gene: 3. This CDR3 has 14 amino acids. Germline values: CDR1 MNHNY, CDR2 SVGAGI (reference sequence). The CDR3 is CASSPGLRTDTQYF. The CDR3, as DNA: TGTGCCAGCAGTCCGGGACTACGCACAGATACGCAGTATTTT.

CDR3 DNA: TGTGCCAGCAGTGGGGGGGATGAGACAGGGAACACTGAAGCTTTCTTT. It encodes CASSGGDETGNTEAFF. The chain links TRBV6-1 to TRBJ1-1; D perhaps matches TRBD1 (6 bases). The CDR3 runs to 16 residues. The V gene's germline CDR1 is MNHNS and CDR2 SASEGT. The V gene lost 4 bases and the J gene lost 1 base, with 16 bases spanning the gap.

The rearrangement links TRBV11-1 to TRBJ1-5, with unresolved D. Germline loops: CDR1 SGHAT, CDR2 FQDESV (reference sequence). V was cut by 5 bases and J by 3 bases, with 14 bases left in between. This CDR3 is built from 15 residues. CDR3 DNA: TGTGCCAGCAGCGTTAGCCACCCCCCCAATCAGCCCCAGCATTTT. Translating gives CASSVSHPPNQPQHF.

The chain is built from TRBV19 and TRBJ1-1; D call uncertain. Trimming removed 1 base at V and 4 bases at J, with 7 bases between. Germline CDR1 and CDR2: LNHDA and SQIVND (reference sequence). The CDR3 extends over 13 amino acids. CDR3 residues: CASSIGSGTEAFF. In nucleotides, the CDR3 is TGTGCCAGTAGTATAGGATCGGGCACTGAAGCTTTCTTT.

The CDR3 spells CASSFGGGTGELFF. The CDR3 nucleotides are TGTGCCAGCAGTTTCGGGGGGGGCACCGGGGAGCTGTTTTTT. The chain couples TRBV27 to TRBJ2-2, with 8 nucleotides matching TRBD2. V gave up 3 bases and J gave up 4 bases; unmatched junction bases: 1. Germline assignment: CDR1 MNHEY and CDR2 SMNVEV (reference sequence). The CDR3 is 14 amino acids.

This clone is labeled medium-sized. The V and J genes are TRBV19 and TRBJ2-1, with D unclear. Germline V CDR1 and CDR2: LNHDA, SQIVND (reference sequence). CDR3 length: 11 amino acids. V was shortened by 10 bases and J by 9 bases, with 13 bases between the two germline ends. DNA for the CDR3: TGTGCCACGCACTTCTCGGGTGAGCAGTTCTTC. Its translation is CATHFSGEQFF.

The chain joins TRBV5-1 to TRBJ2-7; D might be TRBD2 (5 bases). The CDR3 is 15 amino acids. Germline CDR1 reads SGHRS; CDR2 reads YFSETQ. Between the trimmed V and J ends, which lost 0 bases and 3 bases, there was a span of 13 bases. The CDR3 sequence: CASSLDPGNHYEQYF. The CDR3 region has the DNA TGCGCCAGCAGCTTGGACCCGGGGAACCACTACGAGCAGTACTTC.

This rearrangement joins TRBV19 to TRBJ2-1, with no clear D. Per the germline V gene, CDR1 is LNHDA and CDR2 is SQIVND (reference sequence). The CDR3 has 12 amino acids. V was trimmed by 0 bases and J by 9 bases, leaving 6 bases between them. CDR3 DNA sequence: TGTGCCAGTAGTATAGAAACCGTTGAGCAGTTCTTC. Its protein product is CASSIETVEQFF.

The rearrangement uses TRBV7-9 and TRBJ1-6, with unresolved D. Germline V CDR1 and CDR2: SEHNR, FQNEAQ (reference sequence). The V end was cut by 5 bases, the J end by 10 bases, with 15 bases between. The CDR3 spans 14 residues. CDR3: CASSQAGVGSPLHF. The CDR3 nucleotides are TGTGCCAGCAGCCAAGCGGGAGTTGGCTCACCCCTCCACTTT.